The clone carrying this T cell receptor beta chain occurred many times. Its specificity is not known. The study left out patients who had uncontrolled infection, other autoimmune disease, pregnancy or lactation. The data derive from a study of T cells in Graves' hyperthyroidism and ophthalmopathy. Study-level points and caveats: Blood shared most expanded thyroid clonotypes above 0.001. The model foresaw ophthalmopathy a median 6.5 months prior to onset.

Authors of the study amplified TCR beta CDR3 regions from RNA transcripts. HTBI primers were employed in a first-round RT-PCR of the TCR CDR3. One entry per CDR3 protein results from TCRdb running MiXCR on the multiplex PCR reads. The sample comprises approximately 360,000 distinct CDR3 sequences, approximately 14% of which are singletons, and about a quarter rests with the top ten. Between the trimmed V and J ends, which lost 0 bases and 1 base, there was a span of 9 bases. The germline V gene encodes CDR1 SGHRS and CDR2 YFSETQ. The CDR3 length is 15 residues. The chain is built from TRBV5-1 and TRBJ2-3; D possibly corresponds to TRBD2 (5 bases). Source material: blood. This TCR derives from a woman aged 18-29 years with Graves' hyperthyroidism that later progressed to Graves' ophthalmopathy. CDR3 DNA sequence: TGCGCCAGCAGCTTGGTGGAGGCAGGCACAGATACGCAGTATTTT. This translates into CASSLVEAGTDTQYF. The entire variable domain, with the rest obtained from reference TRBV5-1 and TRBJ2-3, is as follows: KAGVTQTPRYLIKTRGQQVTLSCSPISGHRSVSWYQQTPGQGLQFLFEYFSETQRNKGNFPGRFSGRQFSNSRSEMNVSTLELGDSALYLCASSLVEAGTDTQYFGPGTRLTVL.